This TCR beta chain derives from a study of blood T cell repertoires in COVID-19. Study at large: PBMCs, B-cell-depleted T cells, or T cells were the source of the cDNA or gDNA that made up the material.

The CDR3 contains 14 residues. Germline V gene data show CDR1 as SGDLS and CDR2 as YYNGEE. Trimming pared 0 bases from V and 5 bases from J, leaving 11 bases between. Per the study methods: Counts of nucleated cells, estimated from reference gene primer amplification, were obtained. Using immunoSEQ multiplex PCR, the repertoire was profiled, and TCRdb retains in-frame clones only, with some absent. For V, J and clone size, that table is used; D and trimming come from the DNA. The table lists under 75,000 clones, roughly 77% of them singletons, with 15% to 18% in the top ten. The clonotype originates from a man older than 75 with acute or convalescent COVID-19. The gene calls are TRBV9 and TRBJ1-1; tentatively, D is TRBD1 (5 bases). The sequencing sample was made of peripheral blood. CDR3 in amino acids: CASSVVLGGTEAFF. The DNA of the CDR3 is TGTGCCAGCAGCGTAGTTCTGGGGGGGACTGAAGCTTTCTTT.